The TCR beta chain described here comes from a study of blood T cell repertoires in COVID-19. The overall study: Italy, Spain and the United States were the sources of the convalescent and acute COVID-19 samples. T cells, B-cell-depleted T cells, or PBMCs supplied cDNA or gDNA.

This CDR3 is built from 12 residues. V gave up 11 bases and J gave up 1 base, with 8 bases separating them. From germline, CDR1 is ENHRY and CDR2 SYGVKD. This clone was seen once. Original data processing: Amplifying reference gene primers gave estimates of nucleated cell counts. Using immunoSEQ multiplex PCR, the repertoire was profiled, and TCRdb retains in-frame clones only, with some absent. For V, J and clone size, that table is used; D and trimming come from the DNA. This sample has roughly 190,000 clones, with over 70% found just once. This receptor was identified in a man between 60 and 75 years old with acute or convalescent COVID-19. The chain employs TRBV10-3 and TRBJ2-2, with D unresolved. The sample was peripheral blood. Written as DNA, the CDR3 is TGTGCCGTCAACAAGAACACCGGGGAGCTGTTTTTT. It specifies CAVNKNTGELFF.